One TCR beta chain is described in this entry. Its specificity is unknown. The data were taken from a study of somatic mutations in cytotoxic T cells in rheumatoid arthritis. On the study more broadly: The flow sorting of some V beta antibody-stained T-cell populations reached nearly 100% purity, and the sorted populations included V beta1+ cells sequenced for TCRB. Study observations and caveats: Healthy controls did not share the age-linked increase in CD8+ clonality seen in rheumatoid arthritis patients. Patients with a largest CD8+ clone exceeding 20% of CD8+ cells numbered about an eighth of the roughly 60.

This table comes from immunoSEQ multiplex PCR, and its TCRdb copy is limited to in-frame clones, with some not included. The sample shows some 40,000 clones, under 85% of them seen only once. Germline V gives CDR1 MDHEN, CDR2 SYDVKM. This CDR3 is built from 14 residues. V lost 3 bases, J lost 5 bases, and 6 bases stayed unmatched. Positive magnetic bead selection was used to isolate CD4+ and CD8+ cells; purity was checked by flow cytometry. The V gene is TRBV28, the J gene TRBJ1-1; TRBD1 matches at 7 bases. The TCR originated in a man aged 35-49 years in good health. Sequencing was performed on CD8+ T cells sorted from blood. The CDR3 nucleotides are TGTGCCAGCAGTTTCGAGGGGGCCTGGACTGAAGCTTTCTTT. Translation: CASSFEGAWTEAFF.